This T cell receptor beta chain is drawn from a study of blood T cells in healthy people across ages. Study results and caveats: Possibly confounding the expanded clonotype changes was the fact that donor CMV status was unknown. Researchers deemed the diversity estimates from one million T cells underestimates.

For the second PCR, which ran for about 7 to 11 cycles, a sample-barcoded 5' primer and a J-beta primer mix were used. All cDNA molecules were each tagged by a template-switch adaptor with 12 random nucleotides. TCRdb recomputed calls from the 5' RACE reads with MiXCR, one row per CDR3 protein. The table records approximately 940,000 distinct CDR3 sequences, under 50% of them present only once. Each sample provided at least 6 micrograms of extracted total RNA. There are a few counts of this clonotype. Its antigen remains unknown. CDR3 length: 15 residues. Germline CDR1 and CDR2: MNHEY and SVGEGT. V was cut by 5 bases and J by 8 bases, with 18 bases left in between.

The chain couples TRBV6-2 or TRBV6-3 to TRBJ1-4, with a weak D call TRBD1 (5 bases). The origin of this receptor is a young man in good health. The material sequenced was blood. The CDR3 nucleotides are TGTGCCAGCAGTGACCTCAAGGGGCGGTCCGAAAAACTGTTTTTT. Translation gives CASSDLKGRSEKLFF.